The clone carrying this T cell receptor beta chain was recorded only once. Its antigen is as yet unknown. This PCR relied on a set of 60 Vbeta primers and 13 Jbeta primers. Profiled with immunoSEQ multiplex PCR; TCRdb holds only in-frame clones, not every one. This sample has some 160,000 clones; 80% occur once, and the top ten carry roughly 5%. The data stem from a study of cytomegalovirus exposure and HLA in healthy donors. Study-wide context: Of all 398 donors who were genotyped, roughly 81% belonged to the Caucasian-associated ancestry cluster. Study outcomes and limitations: TRBV6-2, TRBV6-3 and some other V segments were excluded as indistinguishable. A missense DCLRE1C variant was associated with V- and J-gene trimming of TCR beta chains in a later analysis, and an independent cohort replicated the association. An analysis that was carried out later associated 15,000 to 20,000 TCR beta sequences with HLA alleles at 0.05 false discovery rate.

There are 16 residues in the CDR3. V was clipped by 6 bases and J by 5 bases, with 22 bases between them. Germline V gives CDR1 LNHDA, CDR2 SQIVND (reference sequence). This clonotype was obtained from a man aged 40-50 years in good health and CMV-seronegative. The chain is built from TRBV19 and TRBJ1-1; TRBD1 might be the D (6 bases). The sample comprised PBMCs. The CDR3 region is CASSNPSRGGGTEAFF. DNA for the CDR3: TGTGCCAGTAGCAACCCTTCCAGGGGAGGGGGTACTGAAGCTTTCTTT.